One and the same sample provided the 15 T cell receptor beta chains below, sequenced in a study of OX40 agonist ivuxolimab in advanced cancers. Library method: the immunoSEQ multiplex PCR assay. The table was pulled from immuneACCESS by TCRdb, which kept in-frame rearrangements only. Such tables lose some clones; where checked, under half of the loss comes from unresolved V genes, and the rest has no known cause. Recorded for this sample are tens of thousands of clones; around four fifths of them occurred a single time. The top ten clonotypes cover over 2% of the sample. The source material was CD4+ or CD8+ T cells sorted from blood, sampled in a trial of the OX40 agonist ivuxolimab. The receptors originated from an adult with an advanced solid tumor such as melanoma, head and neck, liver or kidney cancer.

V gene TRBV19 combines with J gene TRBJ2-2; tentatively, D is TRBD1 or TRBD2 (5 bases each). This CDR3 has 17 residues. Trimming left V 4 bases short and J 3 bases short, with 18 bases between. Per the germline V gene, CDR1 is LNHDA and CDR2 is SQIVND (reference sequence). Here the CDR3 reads CASSTVGTRADTGELFF. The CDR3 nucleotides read TGTGCCAGTAGTACCGTAGGGACCCGGGCAGACACCGGGGAGCTGTTTTTT.

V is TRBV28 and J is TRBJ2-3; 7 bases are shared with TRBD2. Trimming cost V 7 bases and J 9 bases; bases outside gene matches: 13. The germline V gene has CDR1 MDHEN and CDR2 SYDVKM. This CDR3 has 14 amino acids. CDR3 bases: TGTGCCAGCACCCTCCTGCTGGGGGAGGGGACGCAGTATTTT. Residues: CASTLLLGEGTQYF.

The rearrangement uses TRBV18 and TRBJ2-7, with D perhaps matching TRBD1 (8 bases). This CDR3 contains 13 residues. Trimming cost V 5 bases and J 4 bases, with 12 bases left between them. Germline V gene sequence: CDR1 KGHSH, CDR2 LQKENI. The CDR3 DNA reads TGTGCCAGCTCAGCACAGGGGGGGTACGAGCAGTACTTC. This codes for CASSAQGGYEQYF.

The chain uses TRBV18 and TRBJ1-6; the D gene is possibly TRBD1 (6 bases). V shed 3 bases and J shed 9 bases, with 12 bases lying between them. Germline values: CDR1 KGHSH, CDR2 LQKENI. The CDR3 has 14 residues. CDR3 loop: CASSPRTEPSPLHF. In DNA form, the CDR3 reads TGTGCCAGCTCACCTCGGACAGAACCTTCACCCCTCCACTTT.

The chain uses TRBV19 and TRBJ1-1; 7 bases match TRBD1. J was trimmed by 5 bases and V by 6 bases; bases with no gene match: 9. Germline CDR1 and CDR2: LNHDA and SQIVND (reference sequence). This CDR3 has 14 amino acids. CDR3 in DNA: TGTGCCAGTAGAGGGACAGTGGGTTTGACTGAAGCTTTCTTT. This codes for CASRGTVGLTEAFF.

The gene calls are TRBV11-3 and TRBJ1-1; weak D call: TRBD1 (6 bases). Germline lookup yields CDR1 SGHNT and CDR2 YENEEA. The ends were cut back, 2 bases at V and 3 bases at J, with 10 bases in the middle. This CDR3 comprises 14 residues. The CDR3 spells CASSLRGEDTEAFF. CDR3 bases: TGTGCCAGCAGCTTAAGGGGGGAGGACACTGAAGCTTTCTTT.

The CDR3 DNA follows: TGTGCCAGCAGTATCCCCTCCGGGGGAGGGAGGAATGAGCAGTTCTTC. Protein: CASSIPSGGGRNEQFF. The V and J genes are TRBV28 and TRBJ2-1, with TRBD2 matching 7 bases. Germline lookup yields CDR1 MDHEN and CDR2 SYDVKM. The J segment lost 7 bases and the V segment lost 5 bases, leaving 14 bases of the junction unmatched. There are 16 residues in the CDR3.

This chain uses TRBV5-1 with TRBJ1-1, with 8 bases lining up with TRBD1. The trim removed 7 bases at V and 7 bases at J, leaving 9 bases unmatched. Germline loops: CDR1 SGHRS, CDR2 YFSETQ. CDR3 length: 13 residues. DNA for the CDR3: TGCGCCAGCGCCCGCCAGGGGGCTTTTGAAGCTTTCTTT. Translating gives CASARQGAFEAFF.

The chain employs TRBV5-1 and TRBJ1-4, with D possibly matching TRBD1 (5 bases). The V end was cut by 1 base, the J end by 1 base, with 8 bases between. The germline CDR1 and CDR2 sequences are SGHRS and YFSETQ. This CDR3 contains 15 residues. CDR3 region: CASSLLGGTNEKLFF. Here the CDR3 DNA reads TGCGCCAGCAGCTTGCTCGGGGGAACTAATGAAAAACTGTTTTTT.

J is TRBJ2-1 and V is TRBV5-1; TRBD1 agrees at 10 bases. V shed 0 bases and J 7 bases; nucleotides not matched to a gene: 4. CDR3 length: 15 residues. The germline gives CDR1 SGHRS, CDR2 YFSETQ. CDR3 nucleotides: TGCGCCAGCAGCTTGGGCGGGACAGGGGTAAATGAGCAGTTCTTC. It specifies CASSLGGTGVNEQFF.

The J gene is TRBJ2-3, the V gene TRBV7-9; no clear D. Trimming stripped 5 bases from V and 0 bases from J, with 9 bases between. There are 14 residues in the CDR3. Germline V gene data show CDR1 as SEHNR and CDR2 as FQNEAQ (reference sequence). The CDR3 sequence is CASSRLGSTDTQYF. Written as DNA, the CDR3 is TGTGCCAGCAGCCGCCTGGGGAGCACAGATACGCAGTATTTT.

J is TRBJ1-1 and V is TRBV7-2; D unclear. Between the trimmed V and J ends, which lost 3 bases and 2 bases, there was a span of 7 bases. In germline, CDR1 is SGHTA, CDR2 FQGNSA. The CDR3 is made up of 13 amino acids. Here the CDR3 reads CASSFQHNTEAFF. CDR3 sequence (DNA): TGTGCCAGCAGCTTTCAGCATAACACTGAAGCTTTCTTT.

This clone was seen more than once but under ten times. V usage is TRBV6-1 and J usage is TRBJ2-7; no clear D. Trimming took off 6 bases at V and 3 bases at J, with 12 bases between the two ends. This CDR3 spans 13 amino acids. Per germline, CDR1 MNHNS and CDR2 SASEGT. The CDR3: CASRIDGIYEQYF. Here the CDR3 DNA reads TGTGCCAGCAGAATCGACGGAATCTACGAGCAGTACTTC.

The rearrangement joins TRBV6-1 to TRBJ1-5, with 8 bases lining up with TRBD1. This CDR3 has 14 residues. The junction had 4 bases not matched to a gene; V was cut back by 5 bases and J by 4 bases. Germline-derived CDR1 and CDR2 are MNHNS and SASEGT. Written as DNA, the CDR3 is TGTGCCAGCAGTCTACAGGGGGGAAATCAGCCCCAGCATTTT. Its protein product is CASSLQGGNQPQHF.

For the CDR3, the DNA is TGCGCCAGCAGCCAAGGGAGGGCTTGGACCACCGGGGAGCTGTTTTTT. This sequence encodes CASSQGRAWTTGELFF. The V and J genes are TRBV4-1 and TRBJ2-2; D possibly corresponds to TRBD2 (6 bases). CDR1 is MGHRA and CDR2 is YSYEKL in the germline V gene. The V end lost 1 base, the J end lost 4 bases, and 13 bases lay between the germline ends. The CDR3 runs 16 residues.